These 4 T cell receptor beta chains were all obtained from the same sample, sequenced in a study of a mutant IDH1 vaccine in newly diagnosed glioma. Time point of the sample: week 5, during vaccination. What each vaccine dose contained was 300 ug of mutant IDH1 20-mer peptide, accompanied by topical imiquimod. TCRdb's copy holds only in-frame clones and misses some; the assay was immunoSEQ multiplex PCR. The data show approximately 60,000 clones, more than 80% seen once. No antigen has been assigned to these receptors. Source: PBMCs, taken from a glioma patient whose treatment included an IDH1 peptide vaccine. Receptors originate from a middle-aged woman with glioma.

This clone is a singleton in its sample. The rearrangement joins TRBV19 to TRBJ2-7; a possible D gene is TRBD1 (5 bases). Trimming removed 3 bases at V and 3 bases at J, with 12 bases between. Looked up from germline, CDR1 is LNHDA and CDR2 is SQIVND (reference sequence). The CDR3 consists of 14 residues. The CDR3 protein is CASSIGDSYYEQYF. In DNA form, the CDR3 reads TGTGCCAGTAGTATCGGTGACAGTTACTACGAGCAGTACTTC.

This clone has just one count. The V and J genes are TRBV2 and TRBJ2-5, with unresolved D. This CDR3 has 14 amino acids. Per germline, CDR1 SNHLY and CDR2 FYNNEI. The germline V and J ends were trimmed by 3 bases and 3 bases, with 11 bases remaining between them. In DNA form, the CDR3 reads TGTGCCAGCAGTGAGGTGGCAGGCGAAGAGACCCAGTACTTC. Its translation is CASSEVAGEETQYF.

The chain joins TRBV11-1 to TRBJ2-3; D gene ambiguous. Germline CDR1 SGHAT, CDR2 FQDESV (reference sequence). The CDR3 is made up of 14 amino acids. Deletions cut 1 base from V and 2 bases from J, with 7 bases between. CDR3 DNA sequence: TGTGCCAGCAGCTTAGATGGGCTCACAGATACGCAGTATTTT. This translates into CASSLDGLTDTQYF.

The V gene is TRBV5-4, the J gene TRBJ2-1; possible D gene TRBD2, 6 bases. V was shortened by 5 bases and J by 9 bases, with 15 bases between the two germline ends. The length of the CDR3 is 13 residues. CDR1 and CDR2 from the germline V gene are SGHNT and YYREEE (reference sequence). CDR3 sequence reads: CASRGPGGGEQFF. CDR3 bases: TGTGCCAGCAGGGGGCCCGGGGGTGGTGAGCAGTTCTTC.